This section outlines one T cell receptor (beta chain) sequence together with its context. The target antigen is unknown. The record originates from a study of identical twins. MiXCR was run by TCRdb on the 5' RACE reads, yielding one entry per CDR3 protein. The table has about 550,000 distinct CDR3 sequences, about 20% seen once; the top ten hold approximately 0.52%. Study-wide results and caveats: Zero-insertion findings could be partly confounded by invariant cells (MAIT and iNKT cells).

Germline V gene lookup returns CDR1 DFQATT and CDR2 SNEGSKA (reference sequence). The CDR3 extends over 11 amino acids. Trimming took 6 bases from V and 2 from J, leaving 7 bases between them. In addition, the sample was reused for a study of yellow fever vaccine responses in identical twins.

The specimen was CD4+ T cells sorted from blood. The chain has TRBV20-1 and TRBJ2-5, with D unresolved. This TCR derives from a woman aged 18-29 years in good health. DNA for the CDR3: TGCAGTGCCCCAGAACAAGAGACCCAGTACTTC. Its translation: CSAPEQETQYF.